This T cell receptor beta chain is from a study of T cells in Graves' hyperthyroidism and ophthalmopathy. V gave up 5 bases and J gave up 9 bases; unmatched junction bases: 21. CDR3 size: 17 residues. CDR1 SGHAT and CDR2 FQNNGV come from the germline V gene. It was RNA transcripts that yielded the amplified TCR beta CDR3 regions. The study used the HTBI primer set for a first-round RT-PCR of the TCR CDR3. A single record per CDR3 protein comes from TCRdb applying MiXCR to the multiplex PCR reads. Here the sample spans some 270,000 distinct CDR3 sequences, less than 15% being singletons. Patients aged 18 to 65 had newly diagnosed hyperthyroidism lasting under 2 months.

J is TRBJ2-7 and V is TRBV11-2; 8 bases line up with TRBD2. This receptor was taken from a woman in her twenties or thirties with Graves' hyperthyroidism that later progressed to Graves' ophthalmopathy. Sequenced: blood. The CDR3 protein is CASSQGLAGFSRNGQYF. In DNA form, the CDR3 reads TGTGCCAGCAGCCAAGGGTTAGCGGGATTTAGTCGCAATGGGCAGTACTTC.